This T cell receptor (beta chain) comes out of a study of Ad26.COV2.S vaccination and SARS-CoV-2 variants. The wider study: Once, or twice with 56 days between doses, Ad26.COV2.S was given intramuscularly.

With respect to this clone: The target antigen is unknown.

Study-wide points: Breadth, reportedly substantial, characterized the spike-specific CD8+ and CD4+ T cell responses after vaccination.

The CDR3 runs to 14 residues. With V trimmed by 4 bases and J by 6 bases, 4 bases remained unmatched. Germline assignment: CDR1 LGHDT and CDR2 YNNKEL (reference sequence). Data came from immunoSEQ multiplex PCR; TCRdb stores just in-frame clones and leaves some out. The repertoire holds around 310,000 clones, with about 90% as singletons. Documented treatment: 15 to 20 received Ad26.COV2.S at low or high dose, single or two shots; 5 received placebo; per-sample allocation not given. Specimens were obtained on day 63 following the first vaccine or placebo injection. An adult donor aged 18-55 years was enrolled in Boston. Ad26.COV2.S expressed prefusion-stabilized spike from the original Wuhan strain.

The sequence was obtained from a person aged 18-60 years who received the Ad26.COV2.S COVID-19 vaccine or a placebo. This specimen consisted of peripheral blood, obtained in a trial of Ad26.COV2.S vaccine versus placebo. The chain links TRBV3-1 (or the pseudogene TRBV3-2) to TRBJ2-4; 9 bases match TRBD1. The CDR3 loop reads CASSRWGQGNIQYF. In DNA, the CDR3 is TGTGCCAGCAGCCGATGGGGACAGGGAAACATTCAGTACTTC.